The 20 T cell receptor beta chains presented below share a single source sample, sequenced in a study of a mutant IDH1 vaccine in newly diagnosed glioma. This sample's time point: week 47, end of study. Doses of 300 ug of mutant IDH1 20-mer peptide were given with topical imiquimod. TCRdb keeps only in-frame clones here, not all; method: immunoSEQ multiplex PCR. Of 45,000 to 55,000 clones in the sample, roughly 83% were seen once. No antigen is known for these receptors. The specimen comprised PBMCs, sampled from a glioma patient whose treatment included an IDH1 peptide vaccine. Receptors originate from a woman aged 25 to 45 with glioma. Some clones in this sample may be carry-over from other donors' samples.

The chain has TRBV2 and TRBJ2-2; TRBD2 might be the D (6 bases). Trimming took 6 bases from V and 4 from J, leaving 24 bases between them. CDR1 and CDR2 (germline): SNHLY, FYNNEI. This CDR3 region has 18 residues. The CDR3, as DNA: TGTGCCAGCAGGGCGGACCCCCCGGGACTTCCTCTCACCGGGGAGCTGTTTTTT. Protein product: CASRADPPGLPLTGELFF. The full variable domain, in which reference TRBV2 and TRBJ2-2 provide the parts outside the CDR3, is EPEVTQTPSHQVTQMGQEVILRCVPISNHLYFYWYRQILGQKVEFLVSFYNNEISEKSEIFDDQFSVERPDGSNFTLKIRSTKLEDSAMYFCASRADPPGLPLTGELFFGEGSRLTVL.

As to this clone: The junction does not match germline at one end; this may be a read error. The V gene is TRBV7-7, the J gene TRBJ2-7; D tentatively reads TRBD1 or TRBD2 (5 bases each). Germline-derived CDR1 and CDR2 are SSHAT and FNYEAQ (reference sequence). The CDR3 length is 15 residues. The CDR3 DNA sequence: TGTGCTAGCAGCCCCTTATTTGGGACCACTTACGAGCAGTACTTC. This encodes CASSPLFGTTYEQYF.

V gene TRBV28 combines with J gene TRBJ1-1; no firm D call. Trimming cost V 5 bases and J 0 bases, with 7 bases left between them. Germline V gene lookup returns CDR1 MDHEN and CDR2 SYDVKM. The CDR3 sequence is 13 residues long. The DNA for the CDR3 is TGTGCCAGCAGTGAAATTATGAACACTGAAGCTTTCTTT. It yields the protein CASSEIMNTEAFF.

Details on this clone: A junction boundary mismatches the germline segment, possibly from a read error. V gene TRBV7-7 combines with J gene TRBJ2-1, with 8 bases that match TRBD2. Germline CDR1 reads SSHAT; CDR2 reads FNYEAQ (reference sequence). This CDR3 is 15 amino acids long. This CDR3 reads CASSAGRARYNEQFF. The CDR3 DNA reads TGTGCTAGCAGCGCCGGGAGGGCTAGGTACAATGAGCAGTTCTTC.

This clone was found a few times. The V call is TRBV30, the J call TRBJ1-5, with D perhaps matching TRBD1 (6 bases). V lost 4 bases and J 4 bases, leaving 11 bases between the germline ends. Germline V lookup: CDR1 GTSNPN, CDR2 SVGIG (reference sequence). The CDR3 is 13 amino acids. CDR3 amino acids: CAWKAGVNQPQHF. The CDR3 coding sequence is TGTGCCTGGAAAGCAGGGGTAAATCAGCCCCAGCATTTT.

This clone was detected a few times. The genes are TRBV5-1 and TRBJ1-4, with a weak D call TRBD1 (5 bases). Looked up from germline, CDR1 is SGHRS and CDR2 is YFSETQ. Trimming pared 4 bases from V and 7 bases from J, leaving 17 bases between. The CDR3 totals 15 residues. The CDR3 loop reads CASSLHGGEGEKLFF. CDR3 nucleotides: TGCGCCAGCAGCCTCCACGGGGGGGAGGGTGAAAAACTGTTTTTT.

V gene TRBV19 combines with J gene TRBJ1-2; maybe TRBD1 (5 bases). The CDR3 contains 17 residues. CDR1 is LNHDA, CDR2 SQIVND, per germline (reference sequence). V was trimmed by 1 base and J by 4 bases, leaving 19 bases between them. The CDR3 loop reads CASSIAGGQGSTYGYTF. CDR3 coding DNA: TGTGCCAGTAGTATAGCCGGCGGGCAGGGCTCTACCTATGGCTACACCTTC.

The chain links TRBV4-1 to TRBJ1-1; D ambiguous. The V end lost 0 bases, the J end lost 0 bases, and 14 bases lay between the germline ends. Germline CDR1 MGHRA, CDR2 YSYEKL. The CDR3 runs 17 residues. The CDR3 sequence is CASSQEARSGLNTEAFF. The CDR3 DNA is TGCGCCAGCAGCCAAGAGGCGAGGTCTGGATTGAACACTGAAGCTTTCTTT.

The rearrangement links TRBV7-8 to TRBJ2-7; unclear D gene. CDR3 length: 15 amino acids. Germline V CDR1 and CDR2: SGHVS, FQNEAQ. Trimming cost V 1 base and J 3 bases, with 13 bases left between them. Written as DNA, the CDR3 is TGTGCCAGCAGCTTAGATATGAACAGCGTCTACGAGCAGTACTTC. Its protein product is CASSLDMNSVYEQYF.

The chain is built from TRBV7-8 and TRBJ1-5, with D maybe TRBD1 (6 bases). Trimming took off 0 bases at V and 11 bases at J, with 17 bases between the two ends. The CDR3 length is 15 residues. Germline V gene lookup returns CDR1 SGHVS and CDR2 FQNEAQ. The DNA of the CDR3 is TGTGCCAGCAGCTTAGCGGGGGCGGATGGGGGGACCCAGCATTTT. Amino acids: CASSLAGADGGTQHF.

The rearrangement uses TRBV18 and TRBJ1-3; maybe TRBD1 (6 bases). The CDR3 contains 17 residues. From germline, CDR1 is KGHSH and CDR2 LQKENI. Trimming took 6 bases from V and 4 from J, leaving 22 bases between them. CDR3 protein: CASSPDVSGVAGNTIYF. The CDR3 DNA reads as TGTGCCAGCTCTCCAGACGTTTCAGGGGTAGCCGGAAACACCATATATTTT.

The chain combines TRBV6-1 with TRBJ2-5; D is unresolved. The CDR3 loop spans 15 amino acids. V lost 4 bases to trimming and J lost 4 bases, with 16 bases between them. Germline V gene lookup returns CDR1 MNHNS and CDR2 SASEGT. In DNA, the CDR3 is TGTGCCAGCAGTGTTTTTTCGACCTCTGGAGAGACCCAGTACTTC. Protein: CASSVFSTSGETQYF.

This chain joins TRBV2 and TRBJ1-1; D perhaps matches TRBD1 (5 bases). The CDR3 loop spans 15 amino acids. Germline CDR1 is SNHLY and CDR2 is FYNNEI. V was pared by 6 bases and J by 4 bases, with 18 bases between. The DNA of the CDR3 is TGTGCCAGCAGCCCCGGGTGGGGCGGGAGCACTGAAGCTTTCTTT. Residues: CASSPGWGGSTEAFF.

This clone counts as medium-sized. The J gene is TRBJ1-1, the V gene TRBV4-1; no clear D gene. Germline loops: CDR1 MGHRA, CDR2 YSYEKL. The CDR3 sequence is 12 residues long. Deletions cut 1 base from V and 8 bases from J, with 8 bases between. The CDR3 here is CASSQAGPEAFF. The CDR3 DNA reads as TGCGCCAGCAGCCAAGCAGGACCCGAAGCTTTCTTT.

The V call is TRBV7-6, the J call TRBJ2-5; 8 bases map to TRBD2. The CDR3 has 15 amino acids. The J segment lost 4 bases and the V segment lost 0 bases, leaving 4 bases of the junction unmatched. Germline CDR1 is SGHVS and CDR2 is FNYEAQ. The CDR3 region is CASSLATREGETQYF. The CDR3 region has the DNA TGTGCCAGCAGCTTAGCCACACGGGAGGGAGAGACCCAGTACTTC.

The chain links TRBV9 to TRBJ2-3; 9 bases are a match to TRBD1. The V and J ends lost 2 bases and 4 bases, in that order; junction bases with no gene match: 5. The CDR3 covers 15 residues. Germline lookup yields CDR1 SGDLS and CDR2 YYNGEE. In DNA, the CDR3 is TGTGCCAGCAGCGTTGAGGGACAGGGCGCAGATACGCAGTATTTT. Its translation: CASSVEGQGADTQYF.

The count of this clone is one. The CDR3: CASSPGVRQETQYF. In DNA, the CDR3 is TGTGCCAGCAGCCCGGGAGTTCGGCAAGAGACCCAGTACTTC. The chain carries TRBV7-2 and TRBJ2-5, with a tentative D call TRBD2 (6 bases). CDR3 size: 14 residues. The V and J ends lost 5 bases and 2 bases respectively, with 12 bases between them. In germline, CDR1 is SGHTA, CDR2 FQGNSA.

About this clone: The germline gene is not matched at one end of the junction; a read error may be the cause. The V and J genes are TRBV6-1 and TRBJ2-3; unclear D gene. From germline, CDR1 is MNHNS and CDR2 SASEGT. This CDR3 has 15 residues. CDR3 nucleotide sequence: TGTGCCAGCAGTGAAGATGGCCAGAACACAGATACGCGGTATTTT. This gives the protein CASSEDGQNTDTRYF.

This rearrangement joins TRBV11-2 to TRBJ1-2, with D possibly matching TRBD1 (5 bases). The CDR3 covers 16 residues. Germline V gene data show CDR1 as SGHAT and CDR2 as FQNNGV. With 5 bases removed from V and 7 bases from J, the gap between germline ends came to 23 bases. The CDR3 loop reads CASSTLAGRARVGYTF. As DNA, the CDR3 is TGTGCCAGCAGCACTCTTGCGGGCAGGGCTCGCGTTGGCTACACCTTC. The full variable domain, rest sourced from reference TRBV11-2 and TRBJ1-2, is EAGVAQSPRYKIIEKRQSVAFWCNPISGHATLYWYQQILGQGPKLLIQFQNNGVVDDSQLPKDRFSAERLKGVDSTLKIQPAKLEDSAVYLCASSTLAGRARVGYTFGSGTRLTVV.

The rearrangement uses TRBV18 and TRBJ1-5, with 7 nucleotides matching TRBD1. The CDR3 has 13 residues. Germline values: CDR1 KGHSH, CDR2 LQKENI. J was trimmed by 4 bases and V by 5 bases; bases with no gene match: 2. CDR3 amino acids: CASSTTGNQPQHF. The DNA for the CDR3 is TGTGCCAGCTCAACGACAGGGAATCAGCCCCAGCATTTT.